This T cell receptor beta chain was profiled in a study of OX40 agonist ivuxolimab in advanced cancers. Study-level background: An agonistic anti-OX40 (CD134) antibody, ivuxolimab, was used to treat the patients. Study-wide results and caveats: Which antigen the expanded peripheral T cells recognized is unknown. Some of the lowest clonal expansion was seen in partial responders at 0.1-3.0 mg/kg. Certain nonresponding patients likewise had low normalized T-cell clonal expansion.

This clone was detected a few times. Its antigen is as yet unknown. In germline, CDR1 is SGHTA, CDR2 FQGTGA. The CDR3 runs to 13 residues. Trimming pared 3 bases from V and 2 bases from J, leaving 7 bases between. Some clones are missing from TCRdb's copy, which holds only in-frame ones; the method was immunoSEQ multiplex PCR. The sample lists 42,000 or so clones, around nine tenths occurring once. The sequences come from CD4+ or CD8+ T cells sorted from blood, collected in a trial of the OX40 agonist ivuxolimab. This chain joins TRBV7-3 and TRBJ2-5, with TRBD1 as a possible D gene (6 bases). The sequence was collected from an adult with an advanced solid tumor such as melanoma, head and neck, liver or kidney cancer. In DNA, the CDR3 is TGTGCCAGCAGCTTCGACAGGCAAGAGACCCAGTACTTC. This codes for CASSFDRQETQYF.